This passage covers 29 T cell receptor beta chains from one sample sequenced in a study of T cell responses to AZD1222 COVID-19 vaccine. Assay: immunoSEQ multiplex PCR; the TCRdb copy retains only in-frame clones and omits some. This sample has some 90,000 clones; nearly 90% occur once, and the top ten carry around 21%. The input for sequencing was peripheral blood, taken on day 0 of AZD1222 vaccination. These receptors were obtained from an adult in good health.

This clone was picked up one time. V usage is TRBV14 and J usage is TRBJ1-1, with 8 bases matching TRBD1. The germline V gene has CDR1 SGHDN and CDR2 FVKESK. The CDR3 has 13 residues. V dropped 4 bases and J dropped 6; count of bases not matched to a gene: 4. The CDR3 DNA is TGTGCCAGCAGCCTACAGGGGGACGCTGAAGCTTTCTTT. Translated: CASSLQGDAEAFF.

V usage is TRBV6-5 and J usage is TRBJ2-7, with 9 bases lining up with TRBD1. The CDR3 has 14 residues. The junction had 10 bases not matched to a gene; V was cut back by 8 bases and J by 5 bases. The germline V gene has CDR1 MNHEY and CDR2 SVGAGI. The CDR3 sequence is CASQTGTGRHEQYF. The CDR3 nucleotides read TGTGCCAGCCAGACCGGGACAGGGAGGCACGAGCAGTACTTC.

The chain carries TRBV7-9 and TRBJ2-1; 8 positions agree with TRBD2. Germline CDR1 reads SEHNR; CDR2 reads FQNEAQ (reference sequence). The CDR3 sequence is 15 residues long. J lost 4 bases, V lost 1 base, and 3 bases had no gene match. Here the CDR3 DNA reads TGTGCCAGCAGCTTAGGCGGGGGGCGGTACAATGAGCAGTTCTTC. This gives the protein CASSLGGGRYNEQFF. The entire variable domain, with the rest obtained from reference TRBV7-9 and TRBJ2-1, is as follows: DTGVSQNPRHKITKRGQNVTFRCDPISEHNRLYWYRQTLGQGPEFLTYFQNEAQLEKSRLLSDRFSAERPKGSFSTLEIQRTEQGDSAMYLCASSLGGGRYNEQFFGPGTRLTVL.

This clone has just a few counts. V is TRBV4-3 and J is TRBJ1-3; D is uncertain. V gave up 1 base and J gave up 1 base, with 8 bases separating them. This CDR3 has 15 residues. Germline V gene lookup returns CDR1 LGHNA and CDR2 YSLEER. The chain's CDR3 is CASSQALASGNTIYF. CDR3 nucleotide sequence: TGCGCCAGCAGCCAAGCTCTGGCTTCTGGAAACACCATATATTTT.

The V gene is TRBV6-1, the J gene TRBJ2-7; the D gene is possibly TRBD2 (6 bases). V lost 3 bases and J 3 bases, leaving 12 bases between the germline ends. From germline, CDR1 is MNHNS and CDR2 SASEGT. The CDR3 runs to 14 residues. CDR3 sequence (DNA): TGTGCCAGCAGTGATATTAGCGGAAGCTACGAGCAGTACTTC. It specifies CASSDISGSYEQYF.

The rearrangement joins TRBV15 to TRBJ1-3; D is ambiguous. Trimming took 1 base from V and 7 from J, leaving 8 bases between them. The germline gives CDR1 LNHNV, CDR2 YYDKDF (reference sequence). The CDR3 has 13 residues. CDR3 in amino acids: CATSRAGWNTIYF. The CDR3 DNA reads TGTGCCACCAGCAGAGCCGGCTGGAACACCATATATTTT.

This chain links TRBV15 with TRBJ1-1; D call uncertain. This CDR3 contains 15 residues. Germline V gives CDR1 LNHNV, CDR2 YYDKDF (reference sequence). The germline V and J ends were trimmed by 1 base and 3 bases, with 12 bases remaining between them. The DNA of the CDR3 is TGTGCCACCAGCAGAGCGCAAGGGCGGGACACTGAAGCTTTCTTT. Translated, it gives CATSRAQGRDTEAFF.

V gene TRBV9 combines with J gene TRBJ2-5; either TRBD1 or TRBD2 may fit D (5 bases each). Per germline, CDR1 SGDLS and CDR2 YYNGEE. The V end was cut by 4 bases, the J end by 2 bases, with 12 bases between. The CDR3 loop spans 14 amino acids. CDR3 DNA sequence: TGTGCCAGCAGCCCAGGGAGTGGGCAAGAGACCCAGTACTTC. This translates into CASSPGSGQETQYF.

V and J are TRBV6-5 and TRBJ2-7, with 10 bases that match TRBD1. The germline gives CDR1 MNHEY, CDR2 SVGAGI. V shed 6 bases and J 4 bases; nucleotides not matched to a gene: 3. The length of the CDR3 is 13 residues. The CDR3 sequence: CASRRTGGYEQYF. The CDR3 nucleotides are TGTGCCAGCAGGAGGACAGGGGGTTACGAGCAGTACTTC.

The chain recombines TRBV14 with TRBJ1-3; D call uncertain. The CDR3 sequence is 14 residues long. Trimming took off 4 bases at V and 0 bases at J, with 7 bases between the two ends. CDR1 and CDR2 (germline): SGHDN, FVKESK. In DNA, the CDR3 is TGTGCCAGCAGCCCACAATTCTCTGGAAACACCATATATTTT. Protein: CASSPQFSGNTIYF.

The chain carries TRBV4-1 and TRBJ1-2, with 10 nucleotides matching TRBD1. CDR1 is MGHRA and CDR2 is YSYEKL in the germline V gene. The ends lost 2 bases at V and 7 bases at J; junction bases unmatched: 7. The CDR3 consists of 15 residues. The CDR3 bases are TGCGCCAGCAGCCAACTACCGGGACAGGGGCTTGGCTACACCTTC. It specifies CASSQLPGQGLGYTF.

The chain employs TRBV6-2 or TRBV6-3 and TRBJ2-6; D is ambiguous. Trimming took off 5 bases at V and 3 bases at J, with 20 bases between the two ends. Germline V gene data show CDR1 as MNHEY and CDR2 as SVGEGT. The CDR3 runs to 18 residues. The CDR3 region is CASSGRRVILRGANVLTF. In nucleotides, the CDR3 is TGTGCCAGCAGTGGAAGGAGAGTTATATTACGTGGGGCCAACGTCCTGACTTTC.

J is TRBJ1-2 and V is TRBV29-1; D ambiguous. Trimming pared 6 bases from V and 4 bases from J, leaving 12 bases between. The length of the CDR3 is 12 residues. The germline gives CDR1 SQVTM, CDR2 ANQGSEA. The CDR3 loop is CSVVRGGYGYTF. CDR3 in DNA: TGCAGCGTAGTTCGGGGAGGCTATGGCTACACCTTC.

In DNA, the CDR3 is TGTGCCAGCAGCGAAAGCGGGAGGGCCACAGATACGCAGTATTTT. Amino acids: CASSESGRATDTQYF. The chain employs TRBV5-5 and TRBJ2-3, with TRBD2 matching over 10 bases. From germline, CDR1 is SGHKS and CDR2 YYEKEE (reference sequence). CDR3 length: 15 residues. The V segment lost 4 bases and the J segment 2 bases; nucleotides outside the gene matches: 4.

V gene TRBV3-1 (or the pseudogene TRBV3-2) combines with J gene TRBJ1-1; D not certain. CDR3 size: 13 residues. Germline CDR1 reads LGHDT; CDR2 reads YNNKEL (reference sequence). V was shortened by 0 bases and J by 7 bases, with 9 bases between the two germline ends. The DNA for the CDR3 is TGTGCCAGCAGCCAAGAGAGCCGGGGTGAAGCTTTCTTT. Amino acids: CASSQESRGEAFF.

The chain recombines TRBV5-1 with TRBJ1-1; 8 bases map to TRBD1. J gave up 4 bases and V 3 bases, and 8 bases lay outside the gene matches. This CDR3 spans 15 amino acids. From germline, CDR1 is SGHRS and CDR2 YFSETQ. The CDR3 coding sequence is TGCGCCAGCAGCTCCAGGGGGCTTGTGGGCACTGAAGCTTTCTTT. Protein: CASSSRGLVGTEAFF.

The rearrangement uses TRBV7-3 and TRBJ1-1, with a tentative D call TRBD1 (5 bases). The CDR3 runs to 16 residues. V lost 5 bases and J lost 0, with 16 bases in between. The V gene's germline CDR1 is SGHTA and CDR2 FQGTGA. Here the CDR3 DNA reads TGTGCCAGCAGCCCCCGCCAGGGACTAATGAACACTGAAGCTTTCTTT. Residues: CASSPRQGLMNTEAFF.

Only a few counts were recorded for this clone. The chain uses TRBV11-2 and TRBJ2-7, with D hard to call. V was pared by 4 bases and J by 5 bases, with 12 bases between. Germline V gives CDR1 SGHAT, CDR2 FQNNGV. CDR3 length: 13 amino acids. CDR3 region: CASSSGYKDEQYF. DNA of the CDR3: TGTGCCAGCAGCTCTGGTTATAAGGACGAGCAGTACTTC.

The count of this clone is one. The rearrangement joins TRBV6-5 to TRBJ2-1, with D perhaps matching TRBD1 or TRBD2 (5 bases each). The length of the CDR3 is 13 residues. Germline values: CDR1 MNHEY, CDR2 SVGAGI. The ends were cut back, 7 bases at V and 5 bases at J, with 12 bases in the middle. CDR3: CASIRDDDNEQFF. CDR3 coding DNA: TGTGCCAGCATCCGGGACGACGACAATGAGCAGTTCTTC.

The rearrangement links TRBV9 to TRBJ1-4; perhaps TRBD1 as D (5 bases). Trimming shortened V by 3 bases and J by 8 bases, and 14 bases separated the two germline ends. The CDR3 totals 14 residues. Germline values: CDR1 SGDLS, CDR2 YYNGEE. The CDR3 nucleotides read TGTGCCAGCAGCGCCTTGGGGCGAAGGGAAAAACTGTTTTTT. This encodes CASSALGRREKLFF.

The chain employs TRBV4-1 and TRBJ2-1; no reliable D call. From germline, CDR1 is MGHRA and CDR2 YSYEKL. The V end lost 3 bases, the J end lost 8 bases, and 11 bases lay between the germline ends. This CDR3 has 13 residues. The CDR3, as DNA: TGCGCCAGCAGCCAGGACGATTGGGATGAGCAGTTCTTC. It yields the protein CASSQDDWDEQFF.

This clone was detected only a few times. The CDR3 DNA reads TGTGCCAGCAGCCAAGGTTACGGTACGCAGTATTTT. Translating it yields CASSQGYGTQYF. This rearrangement joins TRBV3-1 (or the pseudogene TRBV3-2) to TRBJ2-3; D is ambiguous. Germline CDR1 is LGHDT and CDR2 is YNNKEL (reference sequence). V lost 1 base and J 8 bases, leaving 7 bases between the germline ends. The CDR3 has 12 residues.

The chain uses TRBV6-1 and TRBJ2-1, with D possibly matching TRBD2 (7 bases). The CDR3 contains 14 residues. The germline CDR1 and CDR2 sequences are MNHNS and SASEGT. Trimming removed 0 bases at V and 9 bases at J, with 12 bases between. CDR3 DNA sequence: TGTGCCAGCAGTGAAGCGGGGGGGCCGAGTGAGCAGTTCTTC. Encoded protein: CASSEAGGPSEQFF.

This clone was picked up one time. The CDR3 loop reads CASRPSGRRIEQFF. CDR3 DNA: TGTGCCAGCCGCCCAAGCGGGCGTAGGATTGAGCAGTTCTTC. The rearrangement uses TRBV6-5 and TRBJ2-1; the D gene is possibly TRBD2 (6 bases). V was clipped by 8 bases and J by 9 bases, with 20 bases between them. The CDR3 is made up of 14 amino acids. Germline-derived CDR1 and CDR2 are MNHEY and SVGAGI.

The V call is TRBV9, the J call TRBJ1-1; a possible D gene is TRBD1 (6 bases). V gave up 4 bases and J gave up 5 bases, with 15 bases separating them. Germline assignment: CDR1 SGDLS and CDR2 YYNGEE. This CDR3 has 14 residues. CDR3 protein: CASSIQGEGTEAFF. The CDR3 DNA follows: TGTGCCAGCAGCATACAGGGAGAAGGGACTGAAGCTTTCTTT.

J is TRBJ2-2 and V is TRBV19, with TRBD2 matching 7 bases. The germline V gene encodes CDR1 LNHDA and CDR2 SQIVND (reference sequence). V shed 5 bases and J 6 bases; nucleotides not matched to a gene: 9. The CDR3 is made up of 15 amino acids. This CDR3 is CASSQGGSRAGELFF. The CDR3 bases are TGTGCCAGTAGTCAAGGCGGGAGTCGGGCCGGGGAGCTGTTTTTT.

The V call is TRBV6-2 or TRBV6-3, the J call TRBJ2-3, with 7 bases lining up with TRBD2. CDR1 MNHEY and CDR2 SVGEGT come from the germline V gene. The junction had 4 bases not matched to a gene; V was cut back by 5 bases and J by 2 bases. The CDR3 spans 14 residues. CDR3 sequence reads: CASSPAGSTDTQYF. The CDR3 nucleotides are TGTGCCAGCAGTCCAGCGGGATCCACAGATACGCAGTATTTT.

The CDR3 nucleotides are TGTGCCAGCAGCTTACCCGGGGAGCTGTTTTTT. Translated, it gives CASSLPGELFF. V is TRBV11-2 and J is TRBJ2-2; D not certain. The CDR3 length is 11 residues. The germline V gene has CDR1 SGHAT and CDR2 FQNNGV. V dropped 2 bases and J dropped 6 bases, with 1 base sitting between them.

This clone appeared once. The chain recombines TRBV28 with TRBJ2-7; either TRBD1 or TRBD2 may fit D (5 bases each). The CDR3 contains 15 residues. Germline values: CDR1 MDHEN, CDR2 SYDVKM. V was pared by 5 bases and J by 0 bases, with 14 bases between. CDR3 region: CASSAVGPSSYEQYF. The CDR3 DNA reads TGTGCCAGCAGTGCCGTGGGACCCAGCTCCTACGAGCAGTACTTC.